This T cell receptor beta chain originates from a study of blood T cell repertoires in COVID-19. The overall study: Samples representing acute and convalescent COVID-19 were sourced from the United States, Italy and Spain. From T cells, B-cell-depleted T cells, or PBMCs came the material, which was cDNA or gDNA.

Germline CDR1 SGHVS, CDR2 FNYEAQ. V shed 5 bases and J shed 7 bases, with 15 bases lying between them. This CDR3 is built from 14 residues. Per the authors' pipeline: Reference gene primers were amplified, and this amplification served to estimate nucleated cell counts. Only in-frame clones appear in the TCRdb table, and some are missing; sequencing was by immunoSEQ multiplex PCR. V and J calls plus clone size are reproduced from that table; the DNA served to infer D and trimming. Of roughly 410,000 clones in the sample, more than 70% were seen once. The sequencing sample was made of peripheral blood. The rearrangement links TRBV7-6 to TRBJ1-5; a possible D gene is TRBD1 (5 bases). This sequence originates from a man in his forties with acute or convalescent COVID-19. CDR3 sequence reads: CASSPPGKRQPQHF. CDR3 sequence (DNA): TGTGCCAGCAGCCCCCCAGGGAAACGGCAGCCCCAGCATTTT. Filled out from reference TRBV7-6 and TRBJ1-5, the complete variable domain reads GAGVSQSPRYKVTKRGQDVALRCDPISGHVSLYWYRQALGQGPEFLTYFNYEAQQDKSGLPNDRFSAERPEGSISTLTIQRTEQRDSAMYRCASSPPGKRQPQHFGDGTRLSIL.